A single sample gave rise to the 31 T cell receptor beta chains below, sequenced in a study of vaccination effects on CD4 cells after COVID-19. Their target antigens are unknown. Generated by immunoSEQ multiplex PCR, the TCRdb table keeps only in-frame clones and is missing some. Here the sample spans roughly 23,000 clones, 60% to 80% being singletons. The ViraFEST assay expanded antigen-specific CD4+ T cells with viral peptide pools before sequencing. Researchers isolated CD4+ T cells once less than 13 days of culture had elapsed. Participants completed two doses of the BNT162b2 or mRNA-1273 vaccine. The source was CD4+ T cells from PBMCs cultured with HCoV-NL63 spike peptides, collected after COVID-19 vaccination. The source is a human donor who received a COVID-19 vaccine.

This clone was counted a few times. The chain employs TRBV3-1 (or the pseudogene TRBV3-2) and TRBJ1-1; possibly TRBD1 for D (5 bases). CDR3 length: 14 amino acids. CDR1 is LGHDT, CDR2 YNNKEL, per germline (reference sequence). The V end was cut by 3 bases, the J end by 2 bases, with 10 bases between. The CDR3 sequence is CASSQQGGNTEAFF. The CDR3 nucleotides read TGTGCCAGCAGCCAGCAGGGTGGAAACACTGAAGCTTTCTTT.

V is TRBV24-1 and J is TRBJ1-2; maybe TRBD1 (6 bases). The CDR3 consists of 14 residues. The germline V gene encodes CDR1 KGHDR and CDR2 SFDVKD. Between the trimmed V and J ends, which lost 2 bases and 4 bases, there was a span of 10 bases. The CDR3 coding sequence is TGTGCCACCAGTGATTCATCGACAGGCTATGGCTACACCTTC. It encodes CATSDSSTGYGYTF.

V and J are TRBV19 and TRBJ2-5, with D perhaps TRBD1 or TRBD2 (6 bases each). The CDR3 runs 14 residues. V shed 3 bases and J shed 4 bases, with 12 bases lying between them. The germline gives CDR1 LNHDA, CDR2 SQIVND (reference sequence). CDR3 bases: TGTGCCAGTAGTATTTCGTGGGGGGCAGAGACCCAGTACTTC. Amino acid sequence: CASSISWGAETQYF.

The genes are TRBV19 and TRBJ1-2, with D perhaps matching TRBD1 (6 bases). CDR3 length: 15 amino acids. CDR1 LNHDA and CDR2 SQIVND come from the germline V gene (reference sequence). V was shortened by 2 bases and J by 4 bases, with 14 bases between the two germline ends. The CDR3 spells CASSIQGIVGYGYTF. Here the CDR3 DNA reads TGTGCCAGTAGTATACAGGGGATTGTTGGCTATGGCTACACCTTC.

The chain combines TRBV5-4 with TRBJ1-2, with unresolved D. V was trimmed by 4 bases and J by 3 bases, leaving 13 bases between them. The CDR3 covers 14 residues. Germline V gene lookup returns CDR1 SGHNT and CDR2 YYREEE (reference sequence). As DNA, the CDR3 is TGTGCCAGCAGCCCCACACTCCCTGACTATGGCTACACCTTC. This encodes CASSPTLPDYGYTF.

The chain couples TRBV12-3 or TRBV12-4 to TRBJ1-2, with D unresolved. V was clipped by 3 bases and J by 7 bases, with 9 bases between them. The CDR3 runs to 12 residues. CDR3 sequence: CASSFLLVGYTF. The DNA of the CDR3 is TGTGCCAGCAGTTTTCTTTTGGTTGGCTACACCTTC.

The rearrangement links TRBV4-1 to TRBJ2-7, with 9 bases identical to TRBD1. This CDR3 is 19 amino acids long. Trimming cost V 2 bases and J 2 bases; bases outside gene matches: 16. Germline V gene data show CDR1 as MGHRA and CDR2 as YSYEKL. The CDR3 sequence: CASSQFSVPGRTGAYEQYF. CDR3 DNA: TGCGCCAGCAGCCAATTCAGCGTTCCAGGGCGGACAGGGGCCTACGAGCAGTACTTC.

CDR3 nucleotide sequence: TGTGCCAGCAGCTTCCTTTGGTCTGGCAGGGGAGAATTTGGCTACACCTTC. Translation: CASSFLWSGRGEFGYTF. V is TRBV7-9 and J is TRBJ1-2; TRBD1 is a possible D gene (6 bases). The germline gives CDR1 SEHNR, CDR2 FQNEAQ (reference sequence). Trimming shortened V by 3 bases and J by 7 bases, and 24 bases separated the two germline ends. The CDR3 consists of 17 residues.

This clone was picked up a small number of times. The chain has TRBV6-2 or TRBV6-3 and TRBJ1-5, with a weak D call TRBD1 (6 bases). The V and J ends lost 5 bases and 0 bases respectively, with 11 bases between them. The germline CDR1 and CDR2 sequences are MNHEY and SVGEGT. CDR3 length: 15 amino acids. DNA for the CDR3: TGTGCCAGCAGTCGTGGACAGTATAGCAATCAGCCCCAGCATTTT. Amino acids: CASSRGQYSNQPQHF.

This chain connects TRBV11-1 to TRBJ2-1, with D uncertain. The CDR3 loop spans 12 amino acids. Trimming removed 3 bases from V and 12 bases from J, with 12 bases in between. Germline V gene data show CDR1 as SGHAT and CDR2 as FQDESV (reference sequence). The CDR3 DNA follows: TGTGCCAGCAGCTTTTCGCTAGAACGGCAGTTCTTC. It specifies CASSFSLERQFF.

V is TRBV4-1 and J is TRBJ2-2; D may be TRBD1 (5 bases). The CDR3 is 15 amino acids. Per the germline V gene, CDR1 is MGHRA and CDR2 is YSYEKL. V shed 3 bases and J shed 2 bases, with 10 bases lying between them. The CDR3 sequence: CASSQGPVNTGELFF. CDR3 sequence (DNA): TGCGCCAGCAGCCAGGGGCCGGTAAACACCGGGGAGCTGTTTTTT.

The CDR3 loop reads CASSLLKNEKLFF. The CDR3 DNA reads as TGTGCCAGCAGCTTACTAAAGAATGAAAAACTGTTTTTT. The J gene is TRBJ1-4, the V gene TRBV7-9; D call uncertain. The germline V gene has CDR1 SEHNR and CDR2 FQNEAQ (reference sequence). V lost 2 bases and J lost 5, with 6 bases in between. This CDR3 contains 13 residues.

The chain carries TRBV3-1 (or the pseudogene TRBV3-2) and TRBJ2-7; D is ambiguous. The CDR3 runs to 13 residues. V was cut by 1 base and J by 5 bases, with 9 bases left in between. Looked up from germline, CDR1 is LGHDT and CDR2 is YNNKEL (reference sequence). Here the CDR3 reads CASSQVVGNEQYF. CDR3 nucleotides: TGTGCCAGCAGCCAAGTAGTTGGGAACGAGCAGTACTTC.

V and J are TRBV28 and TRBJ2-1; the match to TRBD2 covers 9 bases. CDR1 and CDR2 (germline): MDHEN, SYDVKM. The V segment lost 5 bases and the J segment 6 bases; nucleotides outside the gene matches: 8. This CDR3 spans 15 amino acids. For the CDR3, the DNA is TGTGCCAGCAGTGCACTCGCGGGAGGGCGCAATGAGCAGTTCTTC. Its translation: CASSALAGGRNEQFF.

In this sample, this clone turned up once. This chain connects TRBV3-1 (or the pseudogene TRBV3-2) to TRBJ2-7, with D possibly called TRBD1 or TRBD2 (5 bases each). Germline V lookup: CDR1 LGHDT, CDR2 YNNKEL (reference sequence). The V gene lost 2 bases and the J gene lost 6 bases, with 11 bases spanning the gap. The CDR3 has 13 amino acids. For the CDR3, the DNA is TGTGCCAGCAGCCAACCACTAGGGGCCGAGCAGTACTTC. The encoded protein is CASSQPLGAEQYF.

The rearrangement joins TRBV14 to TRBJ2-2; the match to TRBD2 covers 10 bases. CDR1 SGHDN and CDR2 FVKESK come from the germline V gene. The CDR3 extends over 15 amino acids. V lost 1 base and J lost 5; bases outside the gene matches: 1. The CDR3 sequence: CASSQALAGTGELFF. CDR3 DNA sequence: TGTGCCAGCAGCCAAGCACTAGCGGGGACCGGGGAGCTGTTTTTT.

V usage is TRBV7-9 and J usage is TRBJ2-3; TRBD1 matches at 8 bases. Germline CDR1 reads SEHNR; CDR2 reads FQNEAQ (reference sequence). The V and J ends lost 7 bases and 2 bases, in that order; junction bases with no gene match: 8. The CDR3 totals 15 residues. CDR3 nucleotides: TGTGCCAGCACCACAGGGGGAAGCGACACAGATACGCAGTATTTT. Residues: CASTTGGSDTDTQYF.

The chain joins TRBV24-1 to TRBJ2-3; perhaps TRBD2 as D (6 bases). This CDR3 spans 13 amino acids. CDR1 is KGHDR, CDR2 SFDVKD, per germline. Trimming stripped 10 bases from V and 6 bases from J, with 16 bases between. CDR3 residues: CATASGPADTQYF. CDR3 nucleotide sequence: TGTGCCACTGCGAGCGGGCCTGCGGATACGCAGTATTTT.

V is TRBV4-1 and J is TRBJ1-2; D unresolved. Deletions cut 4 bases from V and 4 bases from J, with 34 bases between. CDR3 length: 21 amino acids. Germline V gene lookup returns CDR1 MGHRA and CDR2 YSYEKL. CDR3 nucleotides: TGCGCCAGCAGCCCTTCGCTCGTGAACTCCCTTACTCGCCGTACTTTCTATGGCTACACCTTC. Translating gives CASSPSLVNSLTRRTFYGYTF.

In its sample, this clone was seen a few times. The germline gene is not matched at one end of the junction; a read error may be the cause. V is TRBV7-7 and J is TRBJ1-3; D is unclear. Germline lookup yields CDR1 SSHAT and CDR2 FNYEAQ (reference sequence). The CDR3 extends over 13 amino acids. CDR3 region: CASSPGVGNTIYF. In DNA form, the CDR3 reads TGTGCTAGCAGCCCGGGTGTCGGAAACACCATATATTTT.

The chain employs TRBV4-2 and TRBJ2-3, with D uncertain. This CDR3 is built from 14 residues. Trimming took 0 bases from V and 0 from J, leaving 4 bases between them. In germline, CDR1 is LGHNA, CDR2 YNFKEQ. The CDR3 coding sequence is TGTGCCAGCAGCCAAGATGGCAGCACAGATACGCAGTATTTT. Protein sequence: CASSQDGSTDTQYF.

This clone was picked up one time. The genes are TRBV27 and TRBJ2-1; D remains ambiguous. The germline V gene has CDR1 MNHEY and CDR2 SMNVEV (reference sequence). Trimming took off 3 bases at V and 0 bases at J, with 12 bases between the two ends. The CDR3 is 16 residues long. The CDR3 DNA reads as TGTGCCAGCAGTTTTGGGCCTGCTAGCTCCTACAATGAGCAGTTCTTC. It is translated as CASSFGPASSYNEQFF.

The chain links TRBV7-3 to TRBJ2-3; 12 bases line up with TRBD2. There are 19 residues in the CDR3. Per germline, CDR1 SGHTA and CDR2 FQGTGA. V lost 1 base to trimming and J lost 5 bases; unmatched junction nucleotides: 13. CDR3 sequence reads: CASSLKALASGGARDTQYF. The CDR3 nucleotides read TGTGCCAGCAGCTTAAAGGCATTGGCTAGCGGGGGGGCCCGAGATACGCAGTATTTT.

In its sample, this clone was seen a few times. This chain links TRBV7-2 with TRBJ2-7; 9 bases agree with TRBD2. Losses at the gene ends were 2 bases for V and 7 bases for J; bases not matched to a gene: 6. The CDR3 has 14 amino acids. Germline lookup yields CDR1 SGHTA and CDR2 FQGNSA. The CDR3 bases are TGTGCCAGCAGCTTAAATAGCGGGAGCTATGAGCAGTACTTC. Translation: CASSLNSGSYEQYF.

This clone was found once. This chain joins TRBV4-2 and TRBJ1-2; D gene uncertain. This CDR3 region has 15 residues. Germline CDR1 LGHNA, CDR2 YNFKEQ. The germline V and J ends were trimmed by 0 bases and 2 bases, with 10 bases remaining between them. CDR3 sequence reads: CASSQDPGGNYGYTF. CDR3 bases: TGTGCCAGCAGCCAAGATCCAGGTGGGAACTATGGCTACACCTTC.

V gene TRBV6-6 combines with J gene TRBJ1-1, with no clear D. There are 16 residues in the CDR3. Trimming shortened V by 8 bases and J by 1 base, and 20 bases separated the two germline ends. CDR1 MNHNY and CDR2 SVGAGI come from the germline V gene (reference sequence). The CDR3 sequence: CASSPVAVVRNTEAFF. CDR3 sequence (DNA): TGTGCCAGCTCCCCGGTGGCGGTGGTTAGGAACACTGAAGCTTTCTTT.

The chain links TRBV2 to TRBJ2-3; TRBD2 aligns across 8 bases. The ends lost 3 bases at V and 2 bases at J; junction bases unmatched: 4. In germline, CDR1 is SNHLY, CDR2 FYNNEI. The CDR3 covers 15 residues. The CDR3 nucleotides are TGTGCCAGCAGTGATCCGGGGGGGCACACAGATACGCAGTATTTT. Protein product: CASSDPGGHTDTQYF.

This chain connects TRBV19 to TRBJ2-7, with D hard to call. Germline loops: CDR1 LNHDA, CDR2 SQIVND (reference sequence). The CDR3 length is 13 residues. V shed 0 bases and J shed 1 base, with 4 bases lying between them. The CDR3 coding sequence is TGTGCCAGTAGTATAGAGCGATCCTACGAGCAGTACTTC. Protein sequence: CASSIERSYEQYF.

The rearrangement joins TRBV4-2 to TRBJ1-5, with D unclear. The CDR3 runs 15 residues. Germline loops: CDR1 LGHNA, CDR2 YNFKEQ. Trimming left V 0 bases short and J 7 bases short, with 13 bases between. The CDR3 region has the DNA TGTGCCAGCAGCCAAGAGTTCACCCCAAGGCAGCCCCAGCATTTT. Its translation: CASSQEFTPRQPQHF.

In nucleotides, the CDR3 is TGTGCCACCAGCAGTCTGACAGAGGAAAAACTGTTTTTT. Amino acid sequence: CATSSLTEEKLFF. The rearrangement links TRBV15 to TRBJ1-4, with a tentative D call TRBD1 (5 bases). The germline V and J ends were trimmed by 3 bases and 8 bases, with 10 bases remaining between them. In germline, CDR1 is LNHNV, CDR2 YYDKDF (reference sequence). This CDR3 contains 13 residues.

The chain combines TRBV21-1 with TRBJ2-4; the table's D gene call, TRBD2, was not cross checked with the DNA. TRBV21-1 is termed a pseudogene. The CDR3 contains 16 residues. In DNA form, the CDR3 reads TGTGCCAGCAGCCGTGGAGCGGGAGGGCCCTGGAACATTCAGTACTTC. It yields the protein CASSRGAGGPWNIQYF.